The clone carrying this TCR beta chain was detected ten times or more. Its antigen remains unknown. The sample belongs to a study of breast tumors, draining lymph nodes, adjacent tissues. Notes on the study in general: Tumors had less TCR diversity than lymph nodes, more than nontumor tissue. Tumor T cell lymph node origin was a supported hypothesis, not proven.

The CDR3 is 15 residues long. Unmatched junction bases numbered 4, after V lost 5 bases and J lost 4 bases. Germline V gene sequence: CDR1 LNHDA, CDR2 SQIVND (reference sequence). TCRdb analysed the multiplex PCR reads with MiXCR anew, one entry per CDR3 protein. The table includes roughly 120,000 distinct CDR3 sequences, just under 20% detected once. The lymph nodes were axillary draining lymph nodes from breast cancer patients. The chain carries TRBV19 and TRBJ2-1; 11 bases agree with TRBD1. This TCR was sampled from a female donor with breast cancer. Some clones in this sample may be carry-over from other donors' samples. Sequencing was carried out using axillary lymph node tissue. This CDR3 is CASSLGQGEYNEQFF. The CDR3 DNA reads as TGTGCCAGTAGTCTGGGACAGGGGGAGTACAATGAGCAGTTCTTC.